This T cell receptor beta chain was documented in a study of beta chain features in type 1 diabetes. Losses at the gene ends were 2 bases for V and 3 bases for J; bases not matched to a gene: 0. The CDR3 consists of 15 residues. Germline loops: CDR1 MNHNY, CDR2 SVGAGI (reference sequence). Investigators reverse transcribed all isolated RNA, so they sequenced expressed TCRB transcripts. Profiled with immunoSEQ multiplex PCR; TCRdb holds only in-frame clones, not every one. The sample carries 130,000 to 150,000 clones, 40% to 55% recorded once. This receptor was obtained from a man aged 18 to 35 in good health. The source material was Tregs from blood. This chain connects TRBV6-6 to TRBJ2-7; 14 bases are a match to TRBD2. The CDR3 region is CASSYGTSGSYEQYF. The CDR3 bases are TGTGCCAGCAGTTACGGGACTAGCGGGAGCTACGAGCAGTACTTC.